Below, one T cell receptor beta chain is given with its context. The antigen is undetermined. Time point of the sample: persistent/refractory GD, antithyroid drugs over 5 years with positive TRAb. RNA isolated from PBMCs was used to make the TCR library. The CDR3 is 14 amino acids. V dropped 3 bases and J dropped 6 bases, with 14 bases sitting between them. Germline CDR1 reads LNHNV; CDR2 reads YYDKDF (reference sequence). This entry is derived from a study of regulatory T cells in long-lasting Graves disease. Study-wide results and caveats: Persistent patients shared more public clonotypes (under 3,000) than newly diagnosed patients (approximately 960).

Building the TCR beta libraries relied on iRepertoire HTBI primers, and CDR3 regions underwent Arm-PCR. Using its own MiXCR run on the multiplex PCR reads, TCRdb lists one record per CDR3 protein. The sample yields roughly 500,000 distinct CDR3 sequences, approximately 21% seen once. This rearrangement joins TRBV15 to TRBJ1-1, with D possibly being TRBD1 (6 bases). The sample here was peripheral blood mononuclear cells (PBMCs), taken when the disease was refractory, from a patient treated with antithyroid drugs. The source of this sequence is a female donor with Graves disease. The CDR3 region is CATSSPRGRAEAFF. The CDR3 nucleotides are TGTGCCACCAGCAGCCCAAGGGGGAGGGCTGAAGCTTTCTTT. Complete variable domain (other parts from reference TRBV15 and TRBJ1-1): DAMVIQNPRYQVTQFGKPVTLSCSQTLNHNVMYWYQQKSSQAPKLLFHYYDKDFNNEADTPDNFQSRRPNTSFCFLDIRSPGLGDTAMYLCATSSPRGRAEAFFGQGTRLTVV.